Following are 30 T cell receptor beta chains from one sample sequenced in a study of blood T cell repertoires in COVID-19. Libraries were prepared by immunoSEQ multiplex PCR; TCRdb keeps only in-frame clonotypes and omits some of them. The sample has under 80,000 clones; 75% to 90% are singletons. Sequencing was performed on peripheral blood. These receptors originate from a man aged 70-80 years with active or convalescent COVID-19.

This CDR3 is CSARDRVGNQPQHF. The CDR3 bases are TGCAGTGCTCGTGACAGGGTGGGCAATCAGCCCCAGCATTTT. The V and J genes are TRBV20-1 and TRBJ1-5, with 7 bases matching TRBD1. From germline, CDR1 is DFQATT and CDR2 SNEGSKA (reference sequence). The V segment lost 5 bases and the J segment 2 bases; nucleotides outside the gene matches: 6. CDR3 length equals 14 residues.

The chain couples TRBV28 to TRBJ1-3; perhaps TRBD1 as D (6 bases). Germline V gene data show CDR1 as MDHEN and CDR2 as SYDVKM. The CDR3 is made up of 14 amino acids. V shed 6 bases and J shed 6 bases, with 15 bases lying between them. CDR3 DNA sequence: TGTGCCAGCAGGTTAGGACAGAGTCCAAACACCATATATTTT. It yields the protein CASRLGQSPNTIYF.

The chain is built from TRBV7-2 and TRBJ2-5, with D perhaps matching TRBD2 (6 bases). CDR1 and CDR2 from the germline V gene are SGHTA and FQGNSA. Deletions cut 4 bases from V and 2 bases from J, with 8 bases between. The length of the CDR3 is 13 residues. CDR3 in amino acids: CASSSGLQETQYF. CDR3 nucleotide sequence: TGTGCCAGCAGCTCCGGACTACAAGAGACCCAGTACTTC.

The chain uses TRBV9 and TRBJ1-4, with D tentatively TRBD1 (5 bases). The CDR3 covers 15 residues. Trimming left V 2 bases short and J 1 base short, with 9 bases between. CDR1 and CDR2 from the germline V gene are SGDLS and YYNGEE. Written as DNA, the CDR3 is TGTGCCAGCAGCGTTGGGGGAGGAACTAATGAAAAACTGTTTTTT. It yields the protein CASSVGGGTNEKLFF.

Concerning this clone: This CDR3 is also generated by other DNA sequences in the sample. This chain joins TRBV6-5 and TRBJ2-7, with D perhaps TRBD1 (5 bases). The V gene lost 7 bases and the J gene lost 4 bases, with 8 bases spanning the gap. This CDR3 has 11 amino acids. The germline V gene has CDR1 MNHEY and CDR2 SVGAGI. Here the CDR3 reads CASTTVYEQYF. The CDR3 nucleotides read TGTGCCAGCACGACAGTTTACGAGCAGTACTTC.

CDR3 nucleotide sequence: TGTGCCAGCAGCTTAGTTTGGGTTACGACTGGCCCATACAATGAGCAGTTCTTC. The encoded protein is CASSLVWVTTGPYNEQFF. The V gene is TRBV7-9, the J gene TRBJ2-1, with D hard to call. Trimming stripped 1 base from V and 4 bases from J, with 20 bases between. This CDR3 contains 18 residues. CDR1 and CDR2 from the germline V gene are SEHNR and FQNEAQ (reference sequence).

This chain joins TRBV6-2 or TRBV6-3 and TRBJ2-7; 7 positions agree with TRBD2. This CDR3 has 16 amino acids. CDR1 and CDR2 (germline): MNHEY, SVGEGT. The V gene end was trimmed by 0 bases and the J gene end by 2 bases; junction bases not matched to a gene: 7. The chain's CDR3 is CASSYSGREFPYEQYF. In nucleotides, the CDR3 is TGTGCCAGCAGTTACTCGGGGCGGGAGTTTCCCTACGAGCAGTACTTC.

This chain uses TRBV28 with TRBJ2-5; the match to TRBD2 covers 7 bases. V lost 8 bases to trimming and J lost 4 bases; unmatched junction nucleotides: 10. Germline CDR1 and CDR2: MDHEN and SYDVKM. The CDR3 runs to 14 residues. CDR3 sequence reads: CASATGGYAETQYF. In DNA form, the CDR3 reads TGTGCCAGCGCCACCGGGGGGTACGCAGAGACCCAGTACTTC. Based on the CDR3 plus reference TRBV28 and TRBJ2-5, the full variable domain is DVKVTQSSRYLVKRTGEKVFLECVQDMDHENMFWYRQDPGLGLRLIYFSYDVKMKEKGDIPEGYSVSREKKERFSLILESASTNQTSMYLCASATGGYAETQYFGPGTRLLVL.

The rearrangement joins TRBV12-3 or TRBV12-4 to TRBJ2-7; no clear D. V lost 2 bases and J 5 bases, leaving 4 bases between the germline ends. CDR3 length: 11 residues. The CDR3: CASSLFDEQYF. The CDR3 coding sequence is TGTGCCAGCAGTTTATTCGACGAGCAGTACTTC.

V is TRBV9 and J is TRBJ2-7; 9 bases are a match to TRBD1. The CDR3 is 16 amino acids. The germline V gene has CDR1 SGDLS and CDR2 YYNGEE. Trimming removed 2 bases from V and 3 bases from J; junction bases left unmatched: 9. CDR3 sequence reads: CASSVGGTGMYYEQYF. The CDR3 DNA is TGTGCCAGCAGCGTTGGGGGGACAGGGATGTACTACGAGCAGTACTTC.

J is TRBJ2-7 and V is TRBV4-2; 10 bases are shared with TRBD2. CDR1 LGHNA and CDR2 YNFKEQ come from the germline V gene. V lost 1 base and J lost 3; bases outside the gene matches: 0. The CDR3 sequence is 14 residues long. The CDR3 DNA reads TGTGCCAGCAGCCAAGCTAGCGGGAGCTACGAGCAGTACTTC. Translation gives CASSQASGSYEQYF.

The chain recombines TRBV5-1 with TRBJ2-3; perhaps TRBD1 as D (6 bases). Germline CDR1 reads SGHRS; CDR2 reads YFSETQ. The V end lost 7 bases, the J end lost 1 base, and 19 bases lay between the germline ends. This CDR3 comprises 16 residues. CDR3 in amino acids: CASREGVSDGTDTQYF. The CDR3 DNA sequence: TGCGCCAGCCGCGAGGGGGTATCGGACGGCACAGATACGCAGTATTTT.

The chain links TRBV2 to TRBJ2-7, with D possibly TRBD2 on 6 matching bases. The CDR3 sequence is 12 residues long. V was trimmed by 5 bases and J by 7 bases, leaving 12 bases between them. CDR1 SNHLY and CDR2 FYNNEI come from the germline V gene. The CDR3 protein is CASSLGGREQYF. The DNA for the CDR3 is TGTGCCAGCAGTCTCGGGGGAAGGGAGCAGTACTTC.

The V call is TRBV25-1, the J call TRBJ2-6; D is perhaps TRBD1 (5 bases). The CDR3 has 17 residues. V was trimmed by 3 bases and J by 0 bases, leaving 12 bases between them. Germline-derived CDR1 and CDR2 are MGHDK and SYGVNS. The CDR3: CASSDYHRLSGANVLTF. The CDR3 coding sequence is TGTGCCAGCAGTGATTACCACAGGCTCTCTGGGGCCAACGTCCTGACTTTC.

A word on this clone: Other nucleotide sequences from this sample produce the same CDR3. The V and J genes are TRBV19 and TRBJ2-1, with D perhaps TRBD2 (6 bases). Germline CDR1 and CDR2: LNHDA and SQIVND (reference sequence). The CDR3 sequence is 15 residues long. Trimming stripped 5 bases from V and 0 bases from J, with 11 bases between. In nucleotides, the CDR3 is TGTGCCAGTAGTGGATTAGCGGCCTCCTACAATGAGCAGTTCTTC. This codes for CASSGLAASYNEQFF.

This chain connects TRBV6-6 to TRBJ1-2; unclear D gene. This CDR3 is 15 amino acids long. Per the germline V gene, CDR1 is MNHNY and CDR2 is SVGAGI (reference sequence). Trimming removed 5 bases at V and 4 bases at J, with 17 bases between. CDR3 sequence reads: CASSPQGSRGYGYTF. The CDR3 DNA sequence: TGTGCCAGCAGTCCCCAAGGTTCCCGGGGCTATGGCTACACCTTC.

This chain links TRBV7-2 with TRBJ2-3; 7 bases align to TRBD2. The V gene's germline CDR1 is SGHTA and CDR2 FQGNSA. V shed 3 bases and J 4 bases; nucleotides not matched to a gene: 13. This CDR3 has 17 amino acids. This CDR3 reads CASSFSYGGRGADTQYF. The CDR3 region has the DNA TGTGCCAGCAGCTTCTCCTATGGCGGGAGAGGGGCAGATACGCAGTATTTT.

The V gene is TRBV5-1, the J gene TRBJ1-5; 9 bases align to TRBD1. J was trimmed by 4 bases and V by 4 bases; bases with no gene match: 3. This CDR3 has 14 amino acids. CDR1 and CDR2 (germline): SGHRS, YFSETQ. CDR3 protein: CASSPGTGNQPQHF. CDR3 bases: TGCGCCAGCAGCCCCGGGACAGGGAATCAGCCCCAGCATTTT. The full variable domain, its missing parts supplied by reference TRBV5-1 and TRBJ1-5, is KAGVTQTPRYLIKTRGQQVTLSCSPISGHRSVSWYQQTPGQGLQFLFEYFSETQRNKGNFPGRFSGRQFSNSRSEMNVSTLELGDSALYLCASSPGTGNQPQHFGDGTRLSIL.

This chain joins TRBV28 and TRBJ1-6; a possible D gene is TRBD1 (5 bases). This CDR3 region has 14 residues. Trimming took off 6 bases at V and 12 bases at J, with 18 bases between the two ends. Germline CDR1 reads MDHEN; CDR2 reads SYDVKM. CDR3 region: CASRPDRNPKPLHF. As DNA, the CDR3 is TGTGCCAGCAGACCCGACAGAAACCCTAAACCCCTCCACTTT.

The chain combines TRBV9 with TRBJ2-3; D may be TRBD1 (5 bases). Germline CDR1 SGDLS, CDR2 YYNGEE. V was shortened by 4 bases and J by 0 bases, with 15 bases between the two germline ends. The CDR3 is 16 amino acids. CDR3 residues: CASSTSQGQSTDTQYF. CDR3 nucleotide sequence: TGTGCCAGCAGCACCTCCCAGGGTCAGAGCACAGATACGCAGTATTTT.

In DNA form, the CDR3 reads TGTGCCAGCAGCTTTGGACAGGGGGGCCTCTACGAGCAGTACTTC. It codes for CASSFGQGGLYEQYF. This chain joins TRBV11-2 and TRBJ2-7; 10 bases align to TRBD1. V shed 3 bases, J shed 3 bases, and the junction held 5 bases outside the gene matches. Germline CDR1 is SGHAT and CDR2 is FQNNGV. The CDR3 loop spans 15 amino acids.

Worth noting for this clone: At the DNA level, this CDR3 is encoded by other sequences in the same sample as well. The V call is TRBV18, the J call TRBJ1-5, with D unclear. The germline V gene has CDR1 KGHSH and CDR2 LQKENI. The CDR3 is 13 amino acids. V was clipped by 3 bases and J by 5 bases, with 8 bases between them. The CDR3 protein is CASSPGRDQPQHF. The CDR3 DNA reads as TGTGCCAGCTCACCGGGGAGGGATCAGCCCCAGCATTTT.

The V and J genes are TRBV30 and TRBJ1-1, with 8 bases that match TRBD1. Unmatched junction bases numbered 4, after V lost 4 bases and J lost 6 bases. The CDR3 length is 12 residues. CDR1 is GTSNPN, CDR2 SVGIG, per germline (reference sequence). The CDR3 loop reads CAWITGGAEAFF. CDR3 bases: TGTGCCTGGATAACAGGGGGAGCTGAAGCTTTCTTT.

The chain joins TRBV5-1 to TRBJ1-1, with TRBD1 matching over 7 bases. V was clipped by 4 bases and J by 11 bases; unmatched bases: 8. CDR3 size: 12 residues. Germline CDR1 and CDR2: SGHRS and YFSETQ. Written as DNA, the CDR3 is TGCGCCAGCAGCCGGACCGGGACAGAGGCTTTCTTT. As protein: CASSRTGTEAFF. Based on the CDR3 plus reference TRBV5-1 and TRBJ1-1, the full variable domain is KAGVTQTPRYLIKTRGQQVTLSCSPISGHRSVSWYQQTPGQGLQFLFEYFSETQRNKGNFPGRFSGRQFSNSRSEMNVSTLELGDSALYLCASSRTGTEAFFGQGTRLTVV.

This clone was recorded only once. This rearrangement joins TRBV28 to TRBJ1-2; 7 nucleotides line up with TRBD1. Germline lookup yields CDR1 MDHEN and CDR2 SYDVKM. Germline trimming cut 10 bases from V and 4 bases from J; bases unmatched to any gene: 9. The CDR3 spans 13 residues. The CDR3 nucleotides are TGTGCCACCCGAGACAGGGAAGGCTATGGCTACACCTTC. Its protein is CATRDREGYGYTF.

CDR3: CASSPGQGVSTEAFF. The CDR3 DNA is TGTGCCAGTAGTCCGGGACAGGGAGTTAGTACTGAAGCTTTCTTT. J is TRBJ1-1 and V is TRBV19, with 9 bases matching TRBD1. Looked up from germline, CDR1 is LNHDA and CDR2 is SQIVND (reference sequence). V was clipped by 5 bases and J by 5 bases; unmatched bases: 9. This CDR3 is built from 15 residues.

The rearrangement links TRBV6-2 or TRBV6-3 to TRBJ2-7; D may be TRBD2 (6 bases). Deletions cut 2 bases from V and 7 bases from J, with 30 bases between. The CDR3 runs to 19 residues. Germline loops: CDR1 MNHEY, CDR2 SVGEGT. The DNA for the CDR3 is TGTGCCAGCAGTTACCGGGGACGGGGACTTAGCCCAGCTGGAGGTGAGCAGTACTTC. Translating it yields CASSYRGRGLSPAGGEQYF.

This CDR3 is CAIAMAGWTEAFF. CDR3 bases: TGTGCCATAGCAATGGCAGGGTGGACTGAAGCTTTCTTT. The chain recombines TRBV28 with TRBJ1-1; TRBD1 might be the D (5 bases). Germline V CDR1 and CDR2: MDHEN, SYDVKM. The CDR3 has 13 amino acids. With 10 bases removed from V and 5 bases from J, the gap between germline ends came to 17 bases.

The gene calls are TRBV6-5 and TRBJ1-3, with a possible D match to TRBD1 (5 bases). This CDR3 spans 14 amino acids. V was trimmed by 4 bases and J by 2 bases, leaving 9 bases between them. Germline CDR1 is MNHEY and CDR2 is SVGAGI. CDR3 sequence: CASSLAGPGNTIYF. As DNA, the CDR3 is TGTGCCAGCAGTTTGGCGGGACCTGGAAACACCATATATTTT.

The V and J genes are TRBV5-4 and TRBJ2-1; TRBD2 might be the D (5 bases). V dropped 4 bases and J dropped 5 bases, with 19 bases sitting between them. Germline V gene data show CDR1 as SGHNT and CDR2 as YYREEE (reference sequence). The CDR3 extends over 16 amino acids. In nucleotides, the CDR3 is TGTGCCAGCAGCCCCAACCCCCGGCACGGGAACAATGAGCAGTTCTTC. This translates into CASSPNPRHGNNEQFF.